The clone carrying this T cell receptor beta chain occurred a few times. These data come from a study of T-cell memory formation after mild COVID-19. TCRdb processed the 5' RACE reads anew with MiXCR; each CDR3 protein has one entry. This sample has hundreds of thousands of distinct CDR3 sequences, with approximately 27% found just once. This CDR3 comprises 15 residues. J was trimmed by 8 bases and V by 5 bases; bases with no gene match: 6. Germline V CDR1 and CDR2: SGHTA, FQGTGA. The receptor's source is an adult woman who had mild COVID-19 (a few samples of this study predate the infection). Cell type and time point are not known. The sample comprised PBMCs or a T cell subset sorted from them (not recorded which). J is TRBJ2-1 and V is TRBV7-3; 13 nucleotides match TRBD2. The CDR3 loop reads CASSQTSGGPHEQFF. The CDR3 bases are TGTGCCAGCAGCCAGACTAGCGGGGGGCCCCATGAGCAGTTCTTC.